This paragraph covers one TCR beta chain sequence. Its antigen is undetermined. With the read ending 3 residues before the CDR3 end, the germline J gene is used to fill in that end. These data come from a study of T cells in women clearing cervical HPV infection. About the study: Case blood drawn at lesion detection; control blood after infection cleared. Overall study findings and caveats: Timing of associations relative to infection is unclear; T-cell subsets were not isolated.

The protocol was immunoSEQ multiplex PCR, while the TCRdb copy is restricted to in-frame clones and leaves out a portion. Here the sample table reports 20,000 to 25,000 clones. The CDR3 length is 15 residues. Germline-derived CDR1 and CDR2 are SGHRS and YFSETQ. With 0 bases removed from V and 0 bases from J, the gap between germline ends came to 8 bases. This receptor was obtained from a woman between 18 and 70 years old with a cervical HPV16 infection that either progressed to CIN3+ or cleared (not recorded which). The V and J genes are TRBV5-1 and TRBJ2-3; D unclear. Sequenced: blood buffy coat. The CDR3 bases that were read are TGCGCCAGCAGCTTGGTTGCGGCTAGCACAGATACG. Its protein product is CASSLVAASTDT. In full, the CDR3 reads CASSLVAASTDTQYF. Supplemented by reference TRBV5-1 and TRBJ2-3, the full variable domain reads KAGVTQTPRYLIKTRGQQVTLSCSPISGHRSVSWYQQTPGQGLQFLFEYFSETQRNKGNFPGRFSGRQFSNSRSEMNVSTLELGDSALYLCASSLVAASTDTQYFGPGTRLTVL.